Listed below are T cell receptor beta chains from one sample, sequenced in a study of blood T cell repertoires in COVID-19. Data came from immunoSEQ multiplex PCR; TCRdb stores just in-frame clones and leaves some out. This sample yields hundreds of thousands of clones, of which 90% are seen a single time; about 1.5% belongs to the top ten. Sequencing input: PBMCs or T cells enriched from blood (not recorded which). The receptors shown here come from a woman under 30 with acute COVID-19. The CDR3 runs from the conserved cysteine through the conserved F or W. The order of the fields is V gene, D gene, J gene, clone size, CDR3 protein, CDR3 DNA. D genes are given only for firm matches. Size is omitted from some rows. Given values are once, few, many or a class for expanded clones.

TRBV12-1	NA	TRBJ1-5	NA	CASSFADRGYSNQPQHF	TGTGCCAGCAGCTTCGCCGACAGGGGCTATAGCAATCAGCCCCAGCATTTT
TRBV30	NA	TRBJ2-7	NA	CAWSETGVGEQYF	TGTGCCTGGAGTGAAACGGGAGTCGGCGAGCAGTACTTC
TRBV11-3	TRBD2	TRBJ2-3	NA	CASSSGTSRSTDTQYF	TGTGCCAGCAGCTCCGGGACTAGCAGAAGCACAGATACGCAGTATTTT
TRBV10-3	TRBD2	TRBJ2-1	NA	CAIRGAGGGEQFF	TGTGCCATCAGGGGAGCGGGAGGTGGTGAGCAGTTCTTC
TRBV27	NA	TRBJ2-7	NA	CASSGPGQLYEQYF	TGTGCCAGCAGTGGACCCGGACAGCTTTACGAGCAGTACTTC
TRBV25-1	NA	TRBJ2-3	NA	CASSFGTDTQYF	TGTGCCAGCAGTTTCGGCACAGATACGCAGTATTTT
TRBV7-9	TRBD2	TRBJ2-3	NA	CASSLGLALFGDSDTQYF	TGTGCCAGCAGCTTGGGACTAGCTCTGTTTGGGGATTCGGATACGCAGTATTTT
TRBV28	TRBD2	TRBJ2-5	NA	CASRNSGQETQYF	TGTGCCAGCAGGAATAGCGGGCAAGAGACCCAGTACTTC
TRBV19	TRBD1	TRBJ1-1	many	CASRWTGTKRTEAFF	TGTGCCAGCAGATGGACAGGGACAAAACGGACTGAAGCTTTCTTT
TRBV5-4	NA	TRBJ2-1	NA	CASSLSSGQWNEQFF	TGTGCCAGCAGCTTGAGCAGCGGGCAATGGAATGAGCAGTTCTTC
TRBV7-9	NA	TRBJ2-3	NA	CASSPRQDPTDTQYF	TGTGCCAGCAGCCCCCGACAGGACCCCACAGATACGCAGTATTTT
TRBV28	NA	TRBJ1-4	NA	CASSPPRGGGEKLFF	TGTGCCAGCAGCCCCCCGAGGGGGGGTGGTGAAAAACTGTTTTTT
TRBV30	TRBD2	TRBJ2-1	NA	CAWSVLAGPDGQFF	TGTGCCTGGAGTGTTTTAGCGGGACCCGACGGGCAGTTCTTC
TRBV7-9	NA	TRBJ1-1	NA	CASSRTQGTEAFF	TGTGCCAGCAGCCGGACCCAGGGGACTGAAGCTTTCTTT
TRBV10-2	TRBD1	TRBJ1-1	NA	CASREGTVGAEAFF	TGCGCCAGCAGAGAGGGGACAGTGGGCGCTGAAGCTTTCTTT
TRBV3-1/TRBV3-2	NA	TRBJ1-3	NA	CASSQSGNTIYF	TGTGCCAGCAGCCAATCAGGAAACACCATATATTTT
TRBV6-5	TRBD1	TRBJ2-7	NA	CASKLGQGVYEQYF	TGTGCCAGCAAATTGGGACAGGGGGTCTACGAGCAGTACTTC
TRBV29-1	NA	TRBJ1-5	few	CSVAMSLNQPQHF	TGCAGCGTCGCCATGAGTCTCAATCAGCCCCAGCATTTT
TRBV6-5	TRBD2	TRBJ2-1	NA	CASSPLAGVVNEQFF	TGTGCCAGCAGTCCCCTAGCGGGAGTTGTTAATGAGCAGTTCTTC
TRBV19	TRBD1	TRBJ2-3	NA	CASSSSARDRNTDTQYF	TGTGCCAGTAGTTCGTCTGCCCGGGACAGGAACACAGATACGCAGTATTTT
TRBV29-1	TRBD1	TRBJ2-3	NA	CSVGQQSLSTDTQYF	TGCAGCGTGGGACAGCAGTCTTTAAGCACAGATACGCAGTATTTT
TRBV5-1	TRBD1	TRBJ1-2	NA	CASSSRQGLDGYTF	TGCGCCAGCAGCTCGAGACAGGGTCTAGATGGCTACACCTTC
TRBV15	TRBD2	TRBJ2-1	NA	CATINSNPGRGIFNEQFF	TGTGCCACTATAAATTCCAATCCTGGGAGGGGTATTTTTAATGAGCAGTTCTTC
TRBV18	NA	TRBJ1-2	NA	CASSPQAEVDNYGYTF	TGTGCCAGCTCACCACAGGCGGAAGTTGATAACTATGGCTACACCTTC
TRBV13	TRBD2	TRBJ2-5	NA	CASSSTKLAGDFWETQYF	TGTGCCAGCAGCTCGACGAAACTAGCGGGAGATTTTTGGGAGACCCAGTACTTC
TRBV11-1	NA	TRBJ1-6	NA	CASSSQRGNSPLHF	TGTGCCAGCAGCTCCCAGCGGGGTAATTCACCCCTCCACTTT
TRBV12-3/TRBV12-4	NA	TRBJ2-1	NA	CASSPTANEQFF	TGTGCCAGCAGTCCAACCGCGAATGAGCAGTTCTTC
TRBV19	NA	TRBJ2-6	NA	CASSRHENANVLTF	TGTGCCAGTAGTAGGCACGAAAATGCCAACGTCCTGACTTTC
TRBV13	TRBD2	TRBJ2-7	NA	CASSPRSGRAFEQYF	TGTGCCAGCAGCCCCAGGAGCGGGAGGGCCTTCGAGCAGTACTTC
TRBV11-3	TRBD1	TRBJ2-1	NA	CASSYGTGVDNEQFF	TGTGCCAGCAGTTACGGGACAGGGGTCGACAATGAGCAGTTCTTC
TRBV12-5	TRBD1	TRBJ1-2	NA	CASGSGTGNGYTF	TGTGCTAGTGGTTCAGGGACAGGTAATGGCTACACCTTC
TRBV6-5	NA	TRBJ1-3	NA	CASSYSGTIGNTIYF	TGTGCCAGCAGTTACTCTGGGACAATTGGAAACACCATATATTTT
TRBV19	TRBD2	TRBJ2-7	NA	CASSILAGATYEQYF	TGTGCCAGTAGTATACTAGCGGGAGCTACCTACGAGCAGTACTTC
TRBV7-2	NA	TRBJ1-5	NA	CASSLRGRGRFRNQPQHF	TGTGCCAGCAGCTTACGGGGGAGGGGGAGATTCAGGAATCAGCCCCAGCATTTT
TRBV7-9	NA	TRBJ2-1	once	CASSLDGAANEQFF	TGTGCCAGCAGCTTAGACGGAGCGGCTAATGAGCAGTTCTTC
TRBV28	NA	TRBJ2-5	NA	CASRNGQQETQYF	TGTGCCAGCAGGAACGGACAGCAAGAGACCCAGTACTTC
TRBV7-2	NA	TRBJ2-4	NA	CASSPEGSGPAKNIQYF	TGTGCCAGCAGCCCCGAAGGAAGCGGGCCAGCCAAAAACATTCAGTACTTC
TRBV28	NA	TRBJ2-2	NA	CASSLRTSNTGELFF	TGTGCCAGCAGTTTACGGACATCAAACACCGGGGAGCTGTTTTTT
TRBV27	TRBD1	TRBJ1-4	NA	CASGRDRGNEKLFF	TGTGCCAGCGGCAGGGACAGGGGTAATGAAAAACTGTTTTTT
TRBV13	NA	TRBJ1-1	NA	CASSLGQRDRNTEAFF	TGTGCCAGCAGCTTAGGCCAGAGGGATCGGAACACTGAAGCTTTCTTT
TRBV5-1	NA	TRBJ1-1	NA	CASSLSGMNTEAFF	TGCGCCAGCAGCTTGTCAGGGATGAACACTGAAGCTTTCTTT
TRBV5-1	TRBD1	TRBJ2-7	NA	CASSKGQGGSNEQYF	TGCGCCAGCAGCAAAGGACAGGGAGGTTCCAACGAGCAGTACTTC
TRBV6-6	NA	TRBJ1-5	NA	CASRIQGSGYNQPQHF	TGTGCCAGCAGAATACAGGGCTCCGGTTACAATCAGCCCCAGCATTTT
TRBV7-9	TRBD2	TRBJ2-7	few	CASSFPGLAHEQYF	TGTGCCAGCAGCTTTCCGGGACTAGCCCACGAGCAGTACTTC
TRBV6-2/TRBV6-3	TRBD2	TRBJ2-2	NA	CASSYAGGYTGELFF	TGTGCCAGCAGTTACGCGGGAGGCTACACCGGGGAGCTGTTTTTT
TRBV5-4	TRBD1	TRBJ2-3	NA	CASSLGQGARTDTQYF	TGTGCCAGCAGCTTGGGGCAGGGGGCGCGTACAGATACGCAGTATTTT
TRBV7-9	TRBD2	TRBJ2-7	NA	CASSRTSGRVQRTYEQYF	TGTGCCAGCAGCAGGACTAGCGGGAGGGTACAACGAACCTACGAGCAGTACTTC
TRBV19	NA	TRBJ1-5	NA	CASRYGRESRAQHF	TGTGCCAGTAGGTACGGACGGGAATCAAGGGCCCAGCATTTT
TRBV7-9	TRBD2	TRBJ2-1	NA	CASSEPGLVNEQFF	TGTGCCAGCAGCGAACCGGGACTAGTAAATGAGCAGTTCTTC